The rows below give T cell receptor beta chains drawn from one sample of a study of identical twins. TCRdb itself ran the 5' RACE reads through MiXCR, one entry per CDR3 protein. The table records about 450,000 distinct CDR3 sequences, less than 20% of them present only once. Sequencing used naive T cells sorted from blood. Receptors were obtained from a man aged 50-60 years in good health. Both conserved end residues are part of each CDR3. The D gene is left open where the match is weak. Clone size, where shown, is once, few, many, or a class for clones that have expanded.

size: few
D: -
V: TRBV9
J: TRBJ2-2
DNA: TGTGCCAGCAGCGTAGGGGGTGCGGCGAACACCGGGGAGCTGTTTTTT
CDR3: CASSVGGAANTGELFF

size: few
D: TRBD2
V: TRBV4-3
J: TRBJ2-5
DNA: TGCGCCAGCAGCCACTCCCTTTGGGCTAGCGGGGATCAAGAGACCCAGTACTTC
CDR3: CASSHSLWASGDQETQYF

size: many
D: -
V: TRBV5-1
J: TRBJ1-4
DNA: TGCGCCAGCAGCGCGAACGGGATCGGAACTGAAAAACTGTTTTTT
CDR3: CASSANGIGTEKLFF

size: few
D: -
V: TRBV20-1
J: TRBJ2-6
DNA: TGCAGTGCTAATACAGGGACCGGGGCCAACGTCCTGACTTTC
CDR3: CSANTGTGANVLTF

size: many
D: -
V: TRBV7-2
J: TRBJ1-1
DNA: TGTGCCAGCAGCTTAGGAGGGTCCGCTCGGGCTTTCTTT
CDR3: CASSLGGSARAFF

size: -
D: -
V: TRBV10-3
J: TRBJ1-5
DNA: TGTGCCATCAGTGAAGGAGCATATAGCAATCAGCCCCAGCATTTT
CDR3: CAISEGAYSNQPQHF

size: -
D: -
V: TRBV20-1
J: TRBJ2-3
DNA: TGCAGTGCACCCGGACAGCACCAGATCACATATACGCAGTATTTT
CDR3: CSAPGQHQITYTQYF

size: -
D: -
V: TRBV6-1
J: TRBJ1-1
DNA: TGTGCCAGCAGCGGCCGGGCCAGAAACACTGAAGCTTTCTTT
CDR3: CASSGRARNTEAFF

size: -
D: TRBD1
V: TRBV4-2
J: TRBJ1-2
DNA: TGTGCCAGCAGCCAAGAAACAGGGGGCCCCTATGGCTACACCTTC
CDR3: CASSQETGGPYGYTF

size: -
D: TRBD1
V: TRBV28
J: TRBJ2-7
DNA: TGTGCCAGCAGGCCGGGACAGGGACGGGACCATTACAATGAGCAGTACTTC
CDR3: CASRPGQGRDHYNEQYF

size: -
D: -
V: TRBV20-1
J: TRBJ2-7
DNA: TGCAGTGCTAGAGATTTCTCCGGGAAGACTTACGAGCAGTACTTC
CDR3: CSARDFSGKTYEQYF

size: -
D: TRBD1
V: TRBV20-1
J: TRBJ2-6
DNA: TGCAGTGCTAGAATTACAGGGGGCGCTGGGGCCAACGTCCTGACTTTC
CDR3: CSARITGGAGANVLTF

size: -
D: TRBD2
V: TRBV9
J: TRBJ2-3
DNA: TGTGCCAGCAGCGCCGGGGGGGGTGGCACAGATACGCAGTATTTT
CDR3: CASSAGGGGTDTQYF

size: -
D: -
V: TRBV6-1
J: TRBJ1-2
DNA: TGTGCCAGCAGCTCCGGACAGCTTTTGGACTATGGCTACACCTTC
CDR3: CASSSGQLLDYGYTF

size: many
D: -
V: TRBV28
J: TRBJ1-6
DNA: TGTGCCAGCAGGTTGTGGGTATCCTATAATTCACCCCTCCACTTT
CDR3: CASRLWVSYNSPLHF

size: -
D: -
V: TRBV18
J: TRBJ1-5
DNA: TGTGCCAGCTCACCGGGTCAGCCCCAGCATTTT
CDR3: CASSPGQPQHF

size: few
D: TRBD1
V: TRBV4-3
J: TRBJ2-5
DNA: TGCGCCAGCAGCCCGAGACCGGGACAGGGCCAAGAGACCCAGTACTTC
CDR3: CASSPRPGQGQETQYF

size: many
D: TRBD2
V: TRBV20-1
J: TRBJ2-5
DNA: TGCAGTGCTAGTGGGACTAGCGGGGGGGCGTTGATCGGGACCCAGTACTTC
CDR3: CSASGTSGGALIGTQYF

size: -
D: -
V: TRBV15
J: TRBJ1-5
DNA: TGTGCCACCAGCAAGGACCCCAATCAGCCCCAGCATTTT
CDR3: CATSKDPNQPQHF

size: -
D: TRBD1
V: TRBV28
J: TRBJ1-4
DNA: TGTGCCAGCAGTCCCCTACAGGGGGCAGGAGGGCATGAAAAACTGTTTTTT
CDR3: CASSPLQGAGGHEKLFF

size: many
D: -
V: TRBV20-1
J: TRBJ2-5
DNA: TGCAGTGCTCAACAAACAGTTACCCAAGAGACCCAGTACTTC
CDR3: CSAQQTVTQETQYF

size: few
D: -
V: TRBV27
J: TRBJ2-1
DNA: TGTGCCAGCAGTACCGGGACTCGTCCCTACAATGAGCAGTTCTTC
CDR3: CASSTGTRPYNEQFF

size: -
D: -
V: TRBV4-3
J: TRBJ1-4
DNA: TGCGCCAGCAGCCAAGATCCCTGGGCCGGCACTAATGAAAAACTGTTTTTT
CDR3: CASSQDPWAGTNEKLFF

size: -
D: TRBD2
V: TRBV5-1
J: TRBJ2-7
DNA: TGCGCCAGCAGCTTGGTACGGGCGGCGGGTAGCGGGACCCCCAAAGGCCAACGGTCCTACGAGCAGTACTTC
CDR3: CASSLVRAAGSGTPKGQRSYEQYF

size: many
D: -
V: TRBV20-1
J: TRBJ2-7
DNA: TGCAGTAACCCTTTTAGGGAGATATACGAGCAGTACTTC
CDR3: CSNPFREIYEQYF

size: many
D: -
V: TRBV20-1
J: TRBJ1-5
DNA: TGCAGTGCTAGAGGGGGGCGACCGAATCAGCCCCAGCATTTT
CDR3: CSARGGRPNQPQHF

size: few
D: -
V: TRBV20-1
J: TRBJ1-5
DNA: TGCAGTGCTAGAGAACCCAGGGATTATCAGCCCCAGCATTTT
CDR3: CSAREPRDYQPQHF

size: few
D: -
V: TRBV5-1
J: TRBJ1-2
DNA: TGCGCCAGCAGCTTGGGGGGCCAGGACGGCTACACCTTC
CDR3: CASSLGGQDGYTF

size: few
D: -
V: TRBV5-1
J: TRBJ2-1
DNA: TGCGCCAGCAGCTTGGTTTCAGATGAGCAGTTCTTC
CDR3: CASSLVSDEQFF

size: few
D: -
V: TRBV10-3
J: TRBJ2-3
DNA: TGTGCCATCAGTGATCTGGGCACAGATACGCAGTATTTT
CDR3: CAISDLGTDTQYF

size: few
D: -
V: TRBV20-1
J: TRBJ2-3
DNA: TGCAGTGCTATGTTCGTAGCCCCCGCAGATACGCAGTATTTT
CDR3: CSAMFVAPADTQYF

size: many
D: -
V: TRBV20-1
J: TRBJ1-1
DNA: TGCAGTGCCACGAAAATGACATCCTCCCTCTTT
CDR3: CSATKMTSSLF

size: many
D: -
V: TRBV7-6
J: TRBJ1-3
DNA: TGTGCCAGCAGCTTAGCAGGGACGAACTCTGGAAACACCATATATTTT
CDR3: CASSLAGTNSGNTIYF

size: many
D: -
V: TRBV7-6
J: TRBJ2-3
DNA: TGTGCCAGCAGCAAACAACCGGGTGCGACTCGAACAGATACGCAGTATTTT
CDR3: CASSKQPGATRTDTQYF

size: -
D: -
V: TRBV7-8
J: TRBJ2-5
DNA: TGTGCCAGCAGCCTGCTCGCGGGCCTACAAGAGACCCAGTACTTC
CDR3: CASSLLAGLQETQYF

size: -
D: TRBD1
V: TRBV12-3/TRBV12-4
J: TRBJ2-6
DNA: TGTGCCAGCAGTTGGGACAGCCGCTCCTCTGGGGCCAACGTCCTGACTTTC
CDR3: CASSWDSRSSGANVLTF

size: many
D: -
V: TRBV7-9
J: TRBJ2-7
DNA: TGTGCCAGCAGCTTAGCATCCGGGACCCTCTACGAGCAGTACTTC
CDR3: CASSLASGTLYEQYF

size: -
D: -
V: TRBV5-1
J: TRBJ2-1
DNA: TGCGCCAGCAGCTTGGGGAGACAGGACCTCTACAATGAGCAGTTCTTC
CDR3: CASSLGRQDLYNEQFF

size: -
D: TRBD1
V: TRBV28
J: TRBJ1-1
DNA: TGTGCCGGTCGACAGGGTGACACTGAAGCTTTCTTT
CDR3: CAGRQGDTEAFF

size: -
D: -
V: TRBV20-1
J: TRBJ1-4
DNA: TGCAGTGCTATTAACAGAGCCGCAACTAATGAAAAACTGTTTTTT
CDR3: CSAINRAATNEKLFF

size: -
D: -
V: TRBV20-1
J: TRBJ2-7
DNA: TGCAGTGCTAGAGATCTGGAGGGTCGTTGTTCCTACGAGCAGTACTTC
CDR3: CSARDLEGRCSYEQYF

size: -
D: -
V: TRBV7-8
J: TRBJ2-3
DNA: TGTGCCAGCAGCTCCACGGAGGTCAGGGTGTATTTT
CDR3: CASSSTEVRVYF

size: few
D: -
V: TRBV7-9
J: TRBJ2-5
DNA: TGTGCCAGCAGCTTAGCATTGGACCCTGGGGGCGAGACCCAGTACTTC
CDR3: CASSLALDPGGETQYF

size: -
D: -
V: TRBV28
J: TRBJ2-7
DNA: TGTGCCAGCAGTTTATCCAGATCCCCTGGGTGGCAGTACTTC
CDR3: CASSLSRSPGWQYF

size: many
D: -
V: TRBV5-1
J: TRBJ2-5
DNA: TGCGCCAGCTACAGCGGTTTGGGTGGGGAGACCCAGTACTTC
CDR3: CASYSGLGGETQYF

size: -
D: -
V: TRBV28
J: TRBJ2-4
DNA: TGTGCCAGCAATAAACAGGGACTCGGAAACATTCAGTACTTC
CDR3: CASNKQGLGNIQYF

size: few
D: -
V: TRBV7-8
J: TRBJ1-3
DNA: TGTGCCAGCAGCTTGTCCGGGCAAGAGATCTCTGGAAACACCATATATTTT
CDR3: CASSLSGQEISGNTIYF

size: many
D: TRBD1
V: TRBV7-2
J: TRBJ1-5
DNA: TGTGCCAGCAGCTCGTCTTCGGGACAGCATCAGCCCCAGCATTTT
CDR3: CASSSSSGQHQPQHF

size: few
D: -
V: TRBV27
J: TRBJ2-1
DNA: TGTGCCAGCAGTTTATCCCCCAATGAGCAGTTCTTC
CDR3: CASSLSPNEQFF

size: many
D: TRBD2
V: TRBV9
J: TRBJ2-1
DNA: TGTGCCAGCAGCCTCGGGACTAGCGGGGGGTCCAGCTACAATGAGCAGTTCTTC
CDR3: CASSLGTSGGSSYNEQFF

size: few
D: TRBD2
V: TRBV27
J: TRBJ2-1
DNA: TGTGCCAGCAGCACTCTTACTAGCGGGGGCTACAATGAGCAGTTCTTC
CDR3: CASSTLTSGGYNEQFF

size: -
D: -
V: TRBV9
J: TRBJ2-1
DNA: TGTGCCAGCAGCGTAGCGCCCCACAATGAGCAGTTCTTC
CDR3: CASSVAPHNEQFF